This TCR beta chain was observed in a study of OX40 agonist ivuxolimab in advanced cancers. Study-level information: Patients in the trial were receiving intravenous ivuxolimab every 2 weeks, at doses of 0.01 to 10 mg/kg. Study conclusions and caveats: CD8+ T cells showed, on average, more clonal expansion than CD4+ cells.

A history of autoimmune disease or systemic immunosuppression excluded patients. Patients had blood sampled at baseline and again on cycle 4 day 1 and cycle 7 day 1. With regard to this clone: Antigen unknown.

The CDR3 covers 15 residues. Germline V gene data show CDR1 as SGHVS and CDR2 as FQNEAQ. Profiled with immunoSEQ multiplex PCR; TCRdb holds only in-frame clones, not every one. This repertoire shows 45,000 to 65,000 clones, approximately 84% found once; its top ten account for roughly 3%. Source: CD4+ or CD8+ T cells sorted from blood, taken in a trial of the OX40 agonist ivuxolimab. This receptor was identified in an adult with an advanced solid tumor such as melanoma, head and neck, liver or kidney cancer. The chain combines TRBV7-8 with TRBJ2-5; D remains unclear. The end of the DNA fits TRBJ2-7 better, so the J call may be wrong. CDR3 in amino acids: CASSPLSVSSYEQYF. The CDR3 DNA sequence: TGTGCCAGCAGCCCCCTATCCGTCAGCTCCTACGAGCAGTACTTC.